These 23 T cell receptor beta chains came from one sample sequenced in a study of cytomegalovirus exposure and HLA in healthy donors. The PCR employed 60 Vbeta primers together with 13 Jbeta primers. Profiled with immunoSEQ multiplex PCR; TCRdb holds only in-frame clones, not every one. This table has some 85,000 clones, approximately 80% appearing once. Sequencing was carried out using PBMCs. The receptors here all came from a man younger than 45 in good health and CMV-seronegative.

The V call is TRBV7-9, the J call TRBJ1-2; D remains ambiguous. The germline V gene encodes CDR1 SEHNR and CDR2 FQNEAQ (reference sequence). The CDR3 covers 14 residues. Trimming shortened V by 3 bases and J by 0 bases, and 8 bases separated the two germline ends. The CDR3 DNA is TGTGCCAGCAGCTTGGATGGAGCTAACTATGGCTACACCTTC. It specifies CASSLDGANYGYTF.

The rearrangement links TRBV29-1 to TRBJ1-2; D might be TRBD1 (6 bases). V gave up 4 bases and J gave up 0 bases, with 9 bases separating them. The germline V gene has CDR1 SQVTM and CDR2 ANQGSEA. This CDR3 is built from 13 residues. The CDR3, as DNA: TGCAGCGTTGGGACAGTCGCTAACTATGGCTACACCTTC. Protein: CSVGTVANYGYTF.

This clone was detected only a few times. This chain uses TRBV19 with TRBJ1-1, with D tentatively TRBD1 (6 bases). This CDR3 region has 14 residues. With 6 bases removed from V and 3 bases from J, the gap between germline ends came to 14 bases. Germline values: CDR1 LNHDA, CDR2 SQIVND (reference sequence). For the CDR3, the DNA is TGTGCCAGTAGGACACAGGGTTTGGACACTGAAGCTTTCTTT. Its translation: CASRTQGLDTEAFF.

The V and J genes are TRBV28 and TRBJ1-3; TRBD1 might be the D (5 bases). Germline CDR1 and CDR2: MDHEN and SYDVKM. This CDR3 contains 14 residues. With 6 bases removed from V and 0 bases from J, the gap between germline ends came to 9 bases. For the CDR3, the DNA is TGTGCCAGCAGGCAGGGTTTCTCTGGAAACACCATATATTTT. Its translation is CASRQGFSGNTIYF.

The chain links TRBV9 to TRBJ1-1, with D tentatively TRBD1 (6 bases). Germline V CDR1 and CDR2: SGDLS, YYNGEE. The CDR3 has 19 residues. Trimming stripped 1 base from V and 7 bases from J, with 29 bases between. The CDR3 bases are TGTGCCAGCAGCGTATCTGGCGATAAGGGGCAGGGGAGGGATAGTGAAGCTTTCTTT. It codes for CASSVSGDKGQGRDSEAFF.

The chain has TRBV15 and TRBJ2-7, with 12 positions matching TRBD1. CDR3 size: 16 residues. Germline V gene data show CDR1 as LNHNV and CDR2 as YYDKDF (reference sequence). V lost 0 bases, J lost 5 bases, and 5 bases stayed unmatched. This CDR3 is CATSRDPGQGADEQYF. CDR3 in DNA: TGTGCCACCAGCAGAGACCCGGGACAGGGGGCAGACGAGCAGTACTTC.

The J gene is TRBJ2-4, the V gene TRBV29-1; the D gene is possibly TRBD2 (5 bases). The CDR3 extends over 13 amino acids. V lost 6 bases and J lost 5, with 14 bases in between. The germline V gene encodes CDR1 SQVTM and CDR2 ANQGSEA. The CDR3, as DNA: TGCAGCGTGAGGGCCACCGGGGAAAACATTCAGTACTTC. The encoded protein is CSVRATGENIQYF.

Only a few counts were recorded for this clone. The chain combines TRBV15 with TRBJ2-7; a possible D gene is TRBD2 (6 bases). Germline V CDR1 and CDR2: LNHNV, YYDKDF (reference sequence). The CDR3 is made up of 16 amino acids. The ends were cut back, 5 bases at V and 0 bases at J, with 17 bases in the middle. Here the CDR3 DNA reads TGTGCCACCAGCGTCCGACCGGGGGACGGCTCCTACGAGCAGTACTTC. Translation gives CATSVRPGDGSYEQYF.

V usage is TRBV19 and J usage is TRBJ2-1, with TRBD2 identical over 8 bases. Germline CDR1 LNHDA, CDR2 SQIVND (reference sequence). The CDR3 runs to 15 residues. With 5 bases clipped from V and 7 bases from J, the junction kept 10 bases outside the gene matches. The CDR3 is CASSSYLTSGNEQFF. CDR3 bases: TGTGCCAGTAGTTCCTACCTTACTAGCGGTAATGAGCAGTTCTTC.

This clone has just one count. The chain joins TRBV2 to TRBJ2-4; D unclear. Germline V gives CDR1 SNHLY, CDR2 FYNNEI. CDR3 length: 12 residues. Between the trimmed V and J ends, which lost 0 bases and 8 bases, there was a span of 5 bases. CDR3 region: CASSEAGYIQYF. The DNA of the CDR3 is TGTGCCAGCAGTGAAGCCGGGTACATTCAGTACTTC. Based on the CDR3 plus reference TRBV2 and TRBJ2-4, the full variable domain is EPEVTQTPSHQVTQMGQEVILRCVPISNHLYFYWYRQILGQKVEFLVSFYNNEISEKSEIFDDQFSVERPDGSNFTLKIRSTKLEDSAMYFCASSEAGYIQYFGAGTRLSVL.

Regarding this clone: The germline gene is not matched at one end of the junction; a read error may be the cause. The rearrangement uses TRBV11-2 and TRBJ2-5; 10 bases line up with TRBD2. The V gene's germline CDR1 is SGHAT and CDR2 FQNNGV. The CDR3 loop spans 15 amino acids. CDR3 nucleotide sequence: TGTGCCAGCAGGTTAGCGGGGGGCACACAAGAGACCCAGTACTTC. This codes for CASRLAGGTQETQYF.

The rearrangement links TRBV9 to TRBJ2-7; the match to TRBD2 covers 7 bases. V lost 2 bases to trimming and J lost 2 bases; unmatched junction nucleotides: 4. The germline gives CDR1 SGDLS, CDR2 YYNGEE. There are 14 residues in the CDR3. CDR3 DNA: TGTGCCAGCAGCGTCGGGGGGTCAACCTACGAGCAGTACTTC. This sequence encodes CASSVGGSTYEQYF.

This chain links TRBV6-5 with TRBJ2-1; TRBD2 aligns across 8 bases. This CDR3 comprises 13 residues. The ends lost 6 bases at V and 10 bases at J; junction bases unmatched: 8. Germline CDR1 is MNHEY and CDR2 is SVGAGI. The CDR3 spells CASRLAGRNEQFF. CDR3 sequence (DNA): TGTGCCAGCAGGTTAGCGGGACGGAACGAGCAGTTCTTC.

V and J are TRBV29-1 and TRBJ2-3; 7 bases agree with TRBD1. Germline values: CDR1 SQVTM, CDR2 ANQGSEA. V lost 7 bases and J lost 0; bases outside the gene matches: 10. CDR3 size: 15 residues. The CDR3 DNA follows: TGCAGCGCCGAGAGGGACAGCTCTAGCACAGATACGCAGTATTTT. Amino acids: CSAERDSSSTDTQYF.

V usage is TRBV7-2 and J usage is TRBJ2-3, with D unclear. CDR3 size: 13 residues. V was shortened by 5 bases and J by 5 bases, with 11 bases between the two germline ends. From germline, CDR1 is SGHTA and CDR2 FQGNSA. CDR3 sequence reads: CASSPPEIDTQYF. The CDR3 bases are TGTGCCAGCAGCCCCCCTGAGATAGATACGCAGTATTTT.

This chain connects TRBV15 to TRBJ1-2; D possibly corresponds to TRBD1 (5 bases). V shed 1 base and J shed 2 bases, with 11 bases lying between them. Germline CDR1 LNHNV, CDR2 YYDKDF (reference sequence). CDR3 size: 15 residues. CDR3 bases: TGTGCCACCAGCAGAGCAGGGTCGGCGAACTATGGCTACACCTTC. Amino acid sequence: CATSRAGSANYGYTF.

V gene TRBV4-2 combines with J gene TRBJ2-3; D may be TRBD1 (5 bases). The CDR3 is 17 amino acids. V gave up 4 bases and J gave up 2 bases, with 19 bases separating them. Looked up from germline, CDR1 is LGHNA and CDR2 is YNFKEQ. The CDR3 protein is CASSRQTGHGDTDTQYF. The CDR3 nucleotides read TGTGCCAGCAGCCGACAGACCGGACACGGCGACACAGATACGCAGTATTTT.

This clone was observed once. The V call is TRBV6-5, the J call TRBJ1-2, with a possible D match to TRBD1 (6 bases). The CDR3 is made up of 12 amino acids. The germline V and J ends were trimmed by 6 bases and 5 bases, with 10 bases remaining between them. Germline CDR1 is MNHEY and CDR2 is SVGAGI. The DNA of the CDR3 is TGTGCCAGCAGCGACAGGCTATATGGCTACACCTTC. It codes for CASSDRLYGYTF.

The CDR3 sequence is CASSSSGANVLTF. The DNA of the CDR3 is TGTGCCAGCAGCTCTTCTGGGGCCAACGTCCTGACTTTC. This chain connects TRBV28 to TRBJ2-6; D is undetermined. CDR3 length: 13 amino acids. Per the germline V gene, CDR1 is MDHEN and CDR2 is SYDVKM. Between the trimmed V and J ends, which lost 6 bases and 1 base, there was a span of 4 bases.

The chain has TRBV4-1 and TRBJ2-3; D gene uncertain. The CDR3 is made up of 18 amino acids. The germline V gene has CDR1 MGHRA and CDR2 YSYEKL. V was shortened by 4 bases and J by 0 bases, with 20 bases between the two germline ends. The CDR3 protein is CASSLQTPTETSTDTQYF. The DNA of the CDR3 is TGCGCCAGCAGCCTACAGACCCCGACGGAAACTAGCACAGATACGCAGTATTTT.

This chain connects TRBV4-2 to TRBJ2-7, with 10 nucleotides matching TRBD2. Germline CDR1 reads LGHNA; CDR2 reads YNFKEQ. V dropped 6 bases and J dropped 2; count of bases not matched to a gene: 7. The CDR3 extends over 15 amino acids. The CDR3 DNA follows: TGTGCCAGCAGGCCCGGGACTAGCGATCCCTACGAGCAGTACTTC. This codes for CASRPGTSDPYEQYF.

This rearrangement joins TRBV7-2 to TRBJ2-5, with 8 bases fitting TRBD1. Per the germline V gene, CDR1 is SGHTA and CDR2 is FQGNSA. There are 13 residues in the CDR3. J was trimmed by 5 bases and V by 1 base; bases with no gene match: 0. The CDR3 spells CASSLGQGETQYF. DNA for the CDR3: TGTGCCAGCAGCTTAGGACAGGGGGAGACCCAGTACTTC.

This chain joins TRBV19 and TRBJ2-7; 14 positions match TRBD2. CDR1 and CDR2 (germline): LNHDA, SQIVND (reference sequence). This CDR3 comprises 18 residues. V lost 5 bases and J lost 0; bases outside the gene matches: 9. CDR3 in amino acids: CASSAGTSGSSSSYEQYF. CDR3 in DNA: TGTGCCAGTAGTGCCGGGACTAGCGGGAGTTCCAGCTCCTACGAGCAGTACTTC.